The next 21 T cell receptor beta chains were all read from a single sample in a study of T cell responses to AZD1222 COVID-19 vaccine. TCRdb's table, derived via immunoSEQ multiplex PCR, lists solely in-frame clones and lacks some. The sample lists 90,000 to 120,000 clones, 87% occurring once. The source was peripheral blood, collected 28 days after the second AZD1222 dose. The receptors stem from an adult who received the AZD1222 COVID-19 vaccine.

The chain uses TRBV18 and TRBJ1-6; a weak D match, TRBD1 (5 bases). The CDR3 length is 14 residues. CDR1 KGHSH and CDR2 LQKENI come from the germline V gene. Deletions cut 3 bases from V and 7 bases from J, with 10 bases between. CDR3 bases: TGTGCCAGCTCACCCACACAGGAAAATTCACCCCTCCACTTT. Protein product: CASSPTQENSPLHF.

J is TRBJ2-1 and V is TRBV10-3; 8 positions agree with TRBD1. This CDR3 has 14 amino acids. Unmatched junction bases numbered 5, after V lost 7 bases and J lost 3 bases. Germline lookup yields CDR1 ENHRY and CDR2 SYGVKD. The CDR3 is CAITIGTGYNEQFF. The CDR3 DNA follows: TGTGCCATCACCATAGGGACAGGCTACAATGAGCAGTTCTTC.

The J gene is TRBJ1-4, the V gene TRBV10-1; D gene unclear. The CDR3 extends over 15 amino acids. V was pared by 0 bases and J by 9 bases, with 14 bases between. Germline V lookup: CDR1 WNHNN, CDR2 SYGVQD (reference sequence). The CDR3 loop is CASSESFRDRKKLFF. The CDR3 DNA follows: TGCGCCAGCAGTGAGTCATTCCGGGATAGGAAAAAACTGTTTTTT.

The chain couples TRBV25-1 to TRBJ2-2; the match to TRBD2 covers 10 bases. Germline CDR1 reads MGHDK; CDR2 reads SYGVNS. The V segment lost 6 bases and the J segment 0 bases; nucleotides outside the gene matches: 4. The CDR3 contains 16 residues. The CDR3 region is CASSPSGGPNTGELFF. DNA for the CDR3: TGTGCCAGCAGCCCTAGCGGGGGACCGAACACCGGGGAGCTGTTTTTT.

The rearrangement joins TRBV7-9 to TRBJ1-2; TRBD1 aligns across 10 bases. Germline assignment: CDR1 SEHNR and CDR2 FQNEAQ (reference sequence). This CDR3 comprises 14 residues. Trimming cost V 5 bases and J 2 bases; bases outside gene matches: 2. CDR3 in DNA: TGTGCCAGCAGCCCGGGACAGGGGAACTATGGCTACACCTTC. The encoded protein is CASSPGQGNYGYTF.

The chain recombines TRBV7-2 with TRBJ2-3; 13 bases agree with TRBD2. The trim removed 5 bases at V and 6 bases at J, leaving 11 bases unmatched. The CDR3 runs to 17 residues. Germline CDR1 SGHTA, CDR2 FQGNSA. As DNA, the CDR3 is TGTGCCAGCAGCCTCTCCACTAGCGGGAGGGCCCGGGATACGCAGTATTTT. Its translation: CASSLSTSGRARDTQYF.

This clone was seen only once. CDR3 residues: CSAWGAAGYTF. DNA of the CDR3: TGCAGTGCGTGGGGGGCAGCTGGCTACACCTTC. V is TRBV20-1 and J is TRBJ1-2; D might be TRBD1 (6 bases). CDR3 length: 11 residues. Trimming left V 6 bases short and J 7 bases short, with 12 bases between. Germline-derived CDR1 and CDR2 are DFQATT and SNEGSKA (reference sequence).

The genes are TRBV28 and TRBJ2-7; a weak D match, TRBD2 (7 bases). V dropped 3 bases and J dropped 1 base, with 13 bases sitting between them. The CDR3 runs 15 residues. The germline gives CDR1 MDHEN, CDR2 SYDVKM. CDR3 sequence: CASSLGGGTSYEQYF. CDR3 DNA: TGTGCCAGCAGTTTGGGGGGGGGCACTTCCTACGAGCAGTACTTC.

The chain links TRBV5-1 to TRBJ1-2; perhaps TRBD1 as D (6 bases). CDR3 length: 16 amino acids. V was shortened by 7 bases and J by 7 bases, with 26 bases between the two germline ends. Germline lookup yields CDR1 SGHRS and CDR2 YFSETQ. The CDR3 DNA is TGCGCCAGCGCAGCCGGGGGGCAGCCGCGCCTCAGTGGCTACACCTTC. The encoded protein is CASAAGGQPRLSGYTF.

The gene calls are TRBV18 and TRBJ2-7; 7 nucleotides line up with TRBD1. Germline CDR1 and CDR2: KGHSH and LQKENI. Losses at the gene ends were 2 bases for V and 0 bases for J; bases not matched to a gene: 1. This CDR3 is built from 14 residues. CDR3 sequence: CASSPDRVSYEQYF. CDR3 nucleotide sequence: TGTGCCAGCTCACCAGACAGGGTCTCCTACGAGCAGTACTTC.

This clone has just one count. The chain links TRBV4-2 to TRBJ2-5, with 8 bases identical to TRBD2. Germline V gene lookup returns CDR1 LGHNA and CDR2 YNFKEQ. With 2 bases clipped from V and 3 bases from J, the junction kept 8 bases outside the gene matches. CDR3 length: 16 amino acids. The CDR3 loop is CASSQSGVAGKETQYF. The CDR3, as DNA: TGTGCCAGCAGCCAATCAGGCGTAGCGGGAAAAGAGACCCAGTACTTC.

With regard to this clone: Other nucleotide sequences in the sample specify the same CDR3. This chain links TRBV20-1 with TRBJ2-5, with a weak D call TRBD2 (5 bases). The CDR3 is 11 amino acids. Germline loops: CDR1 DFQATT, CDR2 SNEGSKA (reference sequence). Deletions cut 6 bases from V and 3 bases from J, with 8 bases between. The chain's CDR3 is CSAQLEETQYF. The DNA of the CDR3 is TGCAGTGCGCAACTAGAAGAGACCCAGTACTTC.

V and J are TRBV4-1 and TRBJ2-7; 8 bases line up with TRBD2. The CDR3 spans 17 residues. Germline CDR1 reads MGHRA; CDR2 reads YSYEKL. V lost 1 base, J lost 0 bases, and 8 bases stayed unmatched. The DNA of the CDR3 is TGCGCCAGCAGCCAAGCCTTACTAGCGGAGTACTCCTACGAGCAGTACTTC. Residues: CASSQALLAEYSYEQYF.

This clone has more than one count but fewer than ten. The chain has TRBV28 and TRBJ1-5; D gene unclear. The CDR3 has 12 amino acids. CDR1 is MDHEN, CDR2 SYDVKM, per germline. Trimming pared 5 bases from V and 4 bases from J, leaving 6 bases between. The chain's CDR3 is CASSPPNQPQHF. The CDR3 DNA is TGTGCCAGCAGTCCTCCTAATCAGCCCCAGCATTTT.

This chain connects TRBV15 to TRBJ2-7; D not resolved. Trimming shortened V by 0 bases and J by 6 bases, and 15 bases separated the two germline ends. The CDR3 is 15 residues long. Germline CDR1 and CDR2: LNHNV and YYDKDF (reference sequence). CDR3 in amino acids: CATSRDGRATGEQYF. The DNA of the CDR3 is TGTGCCACCAGCAGAGATGGGCGAGCAACTGGCGAGCAGTACTTC.

DNA for the CDR3: TGTGCCAGCAGCCGACTTGGACTAGCAGGAGAGCAGTACTTC. It yields the protein CASSRLGLAGEQYF. This chain joins TRBV6-5 and TRBJ2-7, with 8 bases aligning to TRBD2. Trimming cost V 6 bases and J 7 bases; bases outside gene matches: 11. The CDR3 runs 14 residues. Germline CDR1 is MNHEY and CDR2 is SVGAGI.

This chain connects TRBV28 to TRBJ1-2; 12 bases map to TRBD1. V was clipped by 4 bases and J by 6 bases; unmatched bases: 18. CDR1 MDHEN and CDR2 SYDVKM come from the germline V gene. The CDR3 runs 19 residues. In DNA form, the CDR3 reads TGTGCCAGCAGTTCCATAACCTCCGGGACAGGGGGCCGGACTGATGGCTACACCTTC. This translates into CASSSITSGTGGRTDGYTF.

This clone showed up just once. The CDR3 bases are TGTGCCAGCAGGCAGACAGGTGATGAGCAGTTCTTC. This codes for CASRQTGDEQFF. V is TRBV7-9 and J is TRBJ2-1, with D perhaps matching TRBD1 (6 bases). This CDR3 comprises 12 residues. V lost 6 bases to trimming and J lost 8 bases, with 11 bases between them. Germline CDR1 is SEHNR and CDR2 is FQNEAQ (reference sequence). Full variable domain (missing parts from reference TRBV7-9 and TRBJ2-1): DTGVSQNPRHKITKRGQNVTFRCDPISEHNRLYWYRQTLGQGPEFLTYFQNEAQLEKSRLLSDRFSAERPKGSFSTLEIQRTEQGDSAMYLCASRQTGDEQFFGPGTRLTVL.

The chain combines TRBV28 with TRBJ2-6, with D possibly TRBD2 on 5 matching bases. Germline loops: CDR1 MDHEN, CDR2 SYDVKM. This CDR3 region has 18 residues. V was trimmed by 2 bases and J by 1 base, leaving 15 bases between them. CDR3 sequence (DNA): TGTGCCAGCAGTTTAGTTCAGGCGGGCCGATCTGGGGCCAACGTCCTGACTTTC. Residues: CASSLVQAGRSGANVLTF.

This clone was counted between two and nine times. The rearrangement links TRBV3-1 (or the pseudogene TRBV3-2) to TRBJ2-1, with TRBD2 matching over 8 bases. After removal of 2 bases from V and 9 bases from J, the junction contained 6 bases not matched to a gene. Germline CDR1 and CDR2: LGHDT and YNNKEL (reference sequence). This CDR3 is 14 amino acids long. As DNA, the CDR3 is TGTGCCAGCAGCCAATCTAGCGGGCTAAGTGAGCAGTTCTTC. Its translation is CASSQSSGLSEQFF.

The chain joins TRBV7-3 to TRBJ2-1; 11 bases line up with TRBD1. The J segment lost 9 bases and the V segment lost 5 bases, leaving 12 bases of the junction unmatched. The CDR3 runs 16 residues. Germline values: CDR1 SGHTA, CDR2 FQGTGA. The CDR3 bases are TGTGCCAGCAGCCTAAGTCGCGGACAGGGGGCAAGTGAGCAGTTCTTC. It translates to CASSLSRGQGASEQFF.